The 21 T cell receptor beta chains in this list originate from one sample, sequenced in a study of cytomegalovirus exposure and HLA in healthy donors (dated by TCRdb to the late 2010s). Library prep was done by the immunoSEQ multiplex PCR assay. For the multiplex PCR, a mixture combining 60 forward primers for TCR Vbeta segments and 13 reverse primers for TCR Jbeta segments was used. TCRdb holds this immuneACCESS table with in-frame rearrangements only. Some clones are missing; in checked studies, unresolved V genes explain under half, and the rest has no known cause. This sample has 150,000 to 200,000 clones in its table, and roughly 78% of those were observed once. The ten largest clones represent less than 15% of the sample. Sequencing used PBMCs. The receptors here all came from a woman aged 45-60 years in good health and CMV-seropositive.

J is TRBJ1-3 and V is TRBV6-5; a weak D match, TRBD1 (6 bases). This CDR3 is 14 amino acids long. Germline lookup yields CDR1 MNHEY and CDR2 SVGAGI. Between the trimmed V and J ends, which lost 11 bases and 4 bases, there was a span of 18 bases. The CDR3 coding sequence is TGTGCCGGGACCTCGAGGGGGAAAGGAAACACCATATATTTT. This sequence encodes CAGTSRGKGNTIYF.

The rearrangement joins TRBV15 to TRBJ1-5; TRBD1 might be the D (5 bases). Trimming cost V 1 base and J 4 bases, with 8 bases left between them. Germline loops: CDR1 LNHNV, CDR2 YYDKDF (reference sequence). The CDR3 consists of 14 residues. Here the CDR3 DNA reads TGTGCCACCAGCAGAGGGGCAGGGAATCAGCCCCAGCATTTT. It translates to CATSRGAGNQPQHF.

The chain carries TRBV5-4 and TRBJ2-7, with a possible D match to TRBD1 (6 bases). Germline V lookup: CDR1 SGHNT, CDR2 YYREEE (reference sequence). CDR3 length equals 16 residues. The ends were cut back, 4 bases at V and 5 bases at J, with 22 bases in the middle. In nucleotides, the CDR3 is TGTGCCAGCAGCCCCCCAACCGGGGCAGGGGTCAACGAGCAGTACTTC. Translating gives CASSPPTGAGVNEQYF.

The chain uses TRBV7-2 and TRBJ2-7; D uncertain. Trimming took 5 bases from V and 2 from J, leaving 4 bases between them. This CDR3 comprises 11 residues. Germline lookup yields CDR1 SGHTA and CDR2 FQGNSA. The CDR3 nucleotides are TGTGCCAGCAGCGCGACCTACGAGCAGTACTTC. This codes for CASSATYEQYF.

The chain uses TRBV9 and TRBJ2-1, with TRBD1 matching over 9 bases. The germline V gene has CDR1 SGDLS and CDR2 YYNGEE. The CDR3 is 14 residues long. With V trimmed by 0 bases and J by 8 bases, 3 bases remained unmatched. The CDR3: CASSVVTGGDEQFF. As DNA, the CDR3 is TGTGCCAGCAGCGTAGTGACAGGGGGAGATGAGCAGTTCTTC. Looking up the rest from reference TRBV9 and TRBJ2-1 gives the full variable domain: DSGVTQTPKHLITATGQRVTLRCSPRSGDLSVYWYQQSLDQGLQFLIQYYNGEERAKGNILERFSAQQFPDLHSELNLSSLELGDSALYFCASSVVTGGDEQFFGPGTRLTVL.

The CDR3 DNA sequence: TGTGCCAGCAGTTACACCGGGACAGGGGTCTCGAGCTACACCTTC. Protein sequence: CASSYTGTGVSSYTF. V gene TRBV6-6 combines with J gene TRBJ1-2, with TRBD1 identical over 10 bases. The CDR3 runs to 15 residues. The J segment lost 9 bases and the V segment lost 2 bases, leaving 9 bases of the junction unmatched. Germline lookup yields CDR1 MNHNY and CDR2 SVGAGI (reference sequence).

The DNA for the CDR3 is TGTGCCAGTAGTATAGTACAGGGGGCACCCTACGAGCAGTACTTC. It encodes CASSIVQGAPYEQYF. V usage is TRBV19 and J usage is TRBJ2-7, with 9 bases matching TRBD1. Germline V gene data show CDR1 as LNHDA and CDR2 as SQIVND (reference sequence). The length of the CDR3 is 15 residues. Losses at the gene ends were 1 base for V and 2 bases for J; bases not matched to a gene: 3.

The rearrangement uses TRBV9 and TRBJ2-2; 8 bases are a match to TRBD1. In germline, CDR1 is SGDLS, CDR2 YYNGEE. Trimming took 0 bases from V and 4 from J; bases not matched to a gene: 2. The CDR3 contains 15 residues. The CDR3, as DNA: TGTGCCAGCAGCGTAGTGCAGGGGGCCACCGGGGAGCTGTTTTTT. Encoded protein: CASSVVQGATGELFF.

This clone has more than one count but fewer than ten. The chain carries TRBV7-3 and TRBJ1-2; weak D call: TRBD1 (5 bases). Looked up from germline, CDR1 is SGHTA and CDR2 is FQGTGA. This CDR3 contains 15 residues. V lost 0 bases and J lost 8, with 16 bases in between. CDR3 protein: CASSLTGSGGEGYTF. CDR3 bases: TGTGCCAGCAGCTTAACGGGGTCCGGGGGAGAGGGCTACACCTTC.

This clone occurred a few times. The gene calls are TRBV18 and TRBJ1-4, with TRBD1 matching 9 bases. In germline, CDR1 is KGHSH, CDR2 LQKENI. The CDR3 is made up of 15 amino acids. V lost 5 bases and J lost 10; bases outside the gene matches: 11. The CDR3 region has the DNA TGTGCCAGCTCAAACGAGGGACAGGGATCGGGAAAACTGTTTTTT. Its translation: CASSNEGQGSGKLFF. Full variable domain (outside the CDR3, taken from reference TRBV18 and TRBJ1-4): NAGVMQNPRHLVRRRGQEARLRCSPMKGHSHVYWYRQLPEEGLKFMVYLQKENIIDESGMPKERFSAEFPKEGPSILRIQQVVRGDSAAYFCASSNEGQGSGKLFFGSGTQLSVL.

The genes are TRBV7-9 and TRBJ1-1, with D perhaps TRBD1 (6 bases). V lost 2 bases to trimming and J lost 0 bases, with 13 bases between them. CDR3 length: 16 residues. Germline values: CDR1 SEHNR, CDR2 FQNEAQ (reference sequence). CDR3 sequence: CASSLLQGNLNTEAFF. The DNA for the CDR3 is TGTGCCAGCAGCTTACTCCAGGGGAATCTGAACACTGAAGCTTTCTTT. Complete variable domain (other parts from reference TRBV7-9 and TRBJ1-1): DTGVSQNPRHKITKRGQNVTFRCDPISEHNRLYWYRQTLGQGPEFLTYFQNEAQLEKSRLLSDRFSAERPKGSFSTLEIQRTEQGDSAMYLCASSLLQGNLNTEAFFGQGTRLTVV.

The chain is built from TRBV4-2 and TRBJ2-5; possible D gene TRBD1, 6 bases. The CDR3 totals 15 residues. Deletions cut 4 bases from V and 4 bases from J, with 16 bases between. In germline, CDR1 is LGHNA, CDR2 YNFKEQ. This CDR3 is CASSREQGPLETQYF. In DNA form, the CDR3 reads TGTGCCAGCAGCCGTGAACAGGGTCCATTAGAGACCCAGTACTTC.

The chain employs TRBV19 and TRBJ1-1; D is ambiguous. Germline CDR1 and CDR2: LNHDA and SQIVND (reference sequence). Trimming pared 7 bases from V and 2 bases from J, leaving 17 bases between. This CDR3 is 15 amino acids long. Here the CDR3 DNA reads TGTGCCAGTACCGCTGGGTGGCGGCGAAACACTGAAGCTTTCTTT. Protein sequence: CASTAGWRRNTEAFF.

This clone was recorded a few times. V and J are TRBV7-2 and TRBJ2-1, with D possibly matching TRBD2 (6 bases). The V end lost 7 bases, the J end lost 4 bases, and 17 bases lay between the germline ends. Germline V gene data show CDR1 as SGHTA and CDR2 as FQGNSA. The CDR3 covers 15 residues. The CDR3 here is CASKPRGGEYNEQFF. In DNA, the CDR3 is TGTGCCAGCAAACCGAGGGGCGGGGAGTACAATGAGCAGTTCTTC.

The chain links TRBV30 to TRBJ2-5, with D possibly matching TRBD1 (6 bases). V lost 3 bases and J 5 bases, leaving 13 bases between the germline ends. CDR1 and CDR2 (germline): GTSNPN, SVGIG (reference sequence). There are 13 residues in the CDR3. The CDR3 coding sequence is TGTGCCTGGAGGTCAGGGGCCTGGGAGACCCAGTACTTC. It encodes CAWRSGAWETQYF.

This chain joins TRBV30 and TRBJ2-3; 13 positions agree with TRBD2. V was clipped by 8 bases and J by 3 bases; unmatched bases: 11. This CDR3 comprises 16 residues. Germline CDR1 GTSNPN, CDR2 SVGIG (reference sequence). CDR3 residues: CAGTMTSGGLTDTQYF. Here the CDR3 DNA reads TGTGCCGGGACCATGACTAGCGGGGGGCTGACAGATACGCAGTATTTT. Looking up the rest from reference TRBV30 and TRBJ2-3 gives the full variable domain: SQTIHQWPATLVQPVGSPLSLECTVEGTSNPNLYWYRQAAGRGLQLLFYSVGIGQISSEVPQNLSASRPQDRQFILSSKKLLLSDSGFYLCAGTMTSGGLTDTQYFGPGTRLTVL.

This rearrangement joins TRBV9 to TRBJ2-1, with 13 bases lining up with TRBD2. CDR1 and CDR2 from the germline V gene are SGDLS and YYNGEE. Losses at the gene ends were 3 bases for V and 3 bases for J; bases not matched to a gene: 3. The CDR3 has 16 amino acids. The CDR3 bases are TGTGCCAGCAGCGAGGGACTAGCGGGGATCTACAATGAGCAGTTCTTC. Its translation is CASSEGLAGIYNEQFF.

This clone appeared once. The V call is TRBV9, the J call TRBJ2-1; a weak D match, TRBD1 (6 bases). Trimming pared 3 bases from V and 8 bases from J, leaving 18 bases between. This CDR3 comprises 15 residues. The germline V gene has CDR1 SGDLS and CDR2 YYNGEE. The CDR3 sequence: CASSADRSTADEQFF. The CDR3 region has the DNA TGTGCCAGCAGCGCCGACAGGTCAACTGCAGATGAGCAGTTCTTC.

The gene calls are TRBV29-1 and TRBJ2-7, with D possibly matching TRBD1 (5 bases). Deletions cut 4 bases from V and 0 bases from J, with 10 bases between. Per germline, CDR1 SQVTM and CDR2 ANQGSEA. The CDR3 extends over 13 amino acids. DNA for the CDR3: TGCAGCGTTGGAAGACAGTCCTCCTACGAGCAGTACTTC. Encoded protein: CSVGRQSSYEQYF.

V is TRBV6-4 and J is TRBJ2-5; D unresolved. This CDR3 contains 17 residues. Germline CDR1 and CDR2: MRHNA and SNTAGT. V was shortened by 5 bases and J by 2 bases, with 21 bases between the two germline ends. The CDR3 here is CASSTYPFLNQQETQYF. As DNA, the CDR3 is TGTGCCAGCAGTACCTACCCCTTTCTGAACCAACAAGAGACCCAGTACTTC.

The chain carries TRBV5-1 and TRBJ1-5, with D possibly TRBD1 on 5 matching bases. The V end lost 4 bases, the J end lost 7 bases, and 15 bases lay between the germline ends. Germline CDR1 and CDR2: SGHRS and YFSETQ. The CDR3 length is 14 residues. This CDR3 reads CASSEGRRGQPQHF. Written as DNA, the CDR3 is TGCGCCAGCAGCGAGGGGAGACGGGGGCAGCCCCAGCATTTT. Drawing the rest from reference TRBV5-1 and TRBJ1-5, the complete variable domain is KAGVTQTPRYLIKTRGQQVTLSCSPISGHRSVSWYQQTPGQGLQFLFEYFSETQRNKGNFPGRFSGRQFSNSRSEMNVSTLELGDSALYLCASSEGRRGQPQHFGDGTRLSIL.